These 3 T cell receptor beta chains originate from one sample sequenced in a study of blood T cell repertoires in COVID-19. The method was immunoSEQ multiplex PCR; TCRdb's version includes in-frame clones alone and lacks a portion of them. The top ten hold roughly 1.1% of the sample, which has about 160,000 clones, around 82% seen once. Sequencing input: peripheral blood. The receptor source for this set is a man in his sixties who had recovered from COVID-19.

This chain uses TRBV5-4 with TRBJ2-6; no clear D. The CDR3 contains 17 residues. From germline, CDR1 is SGHNT and CDR2 YYREEE (reference sequence). V was clipped by 2 bases and J by 0 bases, with 12 bases between them. CDR3: CASSFSLSDSGANVLTF. The CDR3 nucleotides are TGTGCCAGCAGCTTTAGCCTCAGCGACTCTGGGGCCAACGTCCTGACTTTC.

This chain links TRBV6-5 with TRBJ2-1; 8 positions agree with TRBD1. Trimming cost V 7 bases and J 5 bases; bases outside gene matches: 7. The CDR3 contains 14 residues. Germline assignment: CDR1 MNHEY and CDR2 SVGAGI. The CDR3 DNA reads TGTGCCAGCACATTGTACAGGGGGGACAATGAGCAGTTCTTC. Its translation: CASTLYRGDNEQFF.

V usage is TRBV24-1 and J usage is TRBJ1-2, with 7 bases lining up with TRBD1. This CDR3 has 14 residues. With V trimmed by 0 bases and J by 4 bases, 1 base remained unmatched. Germline CDR1 KGHDR, CDR2 SFDVKD. The CDR3 spells CATSDLRQGYGYTF. In nucleotides, the CDR3 is TGTGCCACCAGTGATTTGCGACAGGGCTATGGCTACACCTTC.